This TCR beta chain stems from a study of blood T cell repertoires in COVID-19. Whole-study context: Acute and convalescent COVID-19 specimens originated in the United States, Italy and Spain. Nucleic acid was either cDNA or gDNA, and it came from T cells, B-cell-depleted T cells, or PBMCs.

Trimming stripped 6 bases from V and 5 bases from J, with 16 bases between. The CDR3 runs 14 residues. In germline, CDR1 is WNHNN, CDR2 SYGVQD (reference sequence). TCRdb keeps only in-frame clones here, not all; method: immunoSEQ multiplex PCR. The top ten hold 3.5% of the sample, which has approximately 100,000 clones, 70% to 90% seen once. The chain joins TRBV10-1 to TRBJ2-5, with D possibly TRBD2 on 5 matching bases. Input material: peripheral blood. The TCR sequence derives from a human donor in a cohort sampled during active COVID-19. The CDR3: CASSATRASETQYF. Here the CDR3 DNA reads TGCGCCAGCAGCGCAACTAGGGCCTCCGAGACCCAGTACTTC.